The following is a T cell receptor beta chain sequence with its context. This entry comes from a study of shared clonotypes between healthy human individuals. The CDR3 loop spans 20 amino acids. Trimming cost V 4 bases and J 8 bases; bases outside gene matches: 19. Germline V gene lookup returns CDR1 KGHSH and CDR2 LQKENI. Method: immunoSEQ multiplex PCR; TCRdb's copy keeps in-frame clones and lacks some. This sample has 2,500,000 or so clones, with about 92% found just once. V is TRBV18 and J is TRBJ2-2; TRBD2 matches 13 bases. The sequenced sample consisted of naive CD4+ T cells sorted from blood. Subset reported: CD45RA+ positively selected. This TCR was sampled from a man younger than 35 in good health. In nucleotides, the CDR3 is TGTGCCAGCTCACATTCGGTGAACAGTCCGGGACTAGCGGGATTTGGGGAGCTGTTTTTT. Amino acid sequence: CASSHSVNSPGLAGFGELFF.